A selection of T cell receptor beta chains follows, all from one sample in a study of blood T cell repertoires in COVID-19. Here immunoSEQ multiplex PCR was the method, and the copy in TCRdb shows in-frame clones only, minus some. This sample has 200,000 to 300,000 clones, with around 88% found just once. Sequencing was performed on PBMCs or T cells enriched from blood (not recorded which). The receptors come from a woman aged 45-65 years who had recovered from COVID-19. The conserved cysteine and the conserved F or W are not part of the CDR3 here.

j_call v_call cdr3_aa
TRBJ1-3 TRBV7-2 ASSLEGTYSGNTIY
TRBJ2-2 TRBV11-2 ASSPERLAGEVKTGELF
TRBJ1-1 TRBV29-1 SVELWTTNTEAF
TRBJ1-4 TRBV18 ASSTDSATNEKLF
TRBJ2-7 TRBV15 ATSSDSDEQY
TRBJ1-2 TRBV5-4 ASSLGGDYGYT
TRBJ1-6 TRBV5-1 ASSNTAGAGSPLH
TRBJ1-5 TRBV6-2/TRBV6-3 ASSSPGTPGEPQH
TRBJ2-3 TRBV2 ASSVILAGTDTQY
TRBJ2-2 TRBV29-1 SVESGGIGTTELF
TRBJ2-3 TRBV28 ASSYPAGMFTDTQY
TRBJ1-3 TRBV3-1/TRBV3-2 ASSQERSGRGSGNTIY
TRBJ1-2 TRBV7-2 ASSSPGQVYGYT
TRBJ2-2 TRBV15 ATSGSDPTGELF
TRBJ2-4 TRBV27 ASSAHNPDRGRWVQY
TRBJ2-1 TRBV30 AWGRGGGYNEQF
TRBJ2-2 TRBV28 ASSSERVVASGELF
TRBJ1-2 TRBV24-1 ATSDYARSVYT
TRBJ2-3 TRBV14 ASSPPGLPTDTQY
TRBJ2-1 TRBV4-3 ASSQVLAGENNEQF
TRBJ1-2 TRBV6-5 ASSPLAGYYGYT
TRBJ2-5 TRBV7-3 ASSLTRSKGETQY
TRBJ2-2 TRBV7-3 ASSPRDTGELF
TRBJ2-7 TRBV6-5 ASSYSDRGHEQY
TRBJ2-3 TRBV4-1 ASSQVGIRFQGWADTQY
TRBJ2-3 TRBV4-3 ASSQDRTGDTQY